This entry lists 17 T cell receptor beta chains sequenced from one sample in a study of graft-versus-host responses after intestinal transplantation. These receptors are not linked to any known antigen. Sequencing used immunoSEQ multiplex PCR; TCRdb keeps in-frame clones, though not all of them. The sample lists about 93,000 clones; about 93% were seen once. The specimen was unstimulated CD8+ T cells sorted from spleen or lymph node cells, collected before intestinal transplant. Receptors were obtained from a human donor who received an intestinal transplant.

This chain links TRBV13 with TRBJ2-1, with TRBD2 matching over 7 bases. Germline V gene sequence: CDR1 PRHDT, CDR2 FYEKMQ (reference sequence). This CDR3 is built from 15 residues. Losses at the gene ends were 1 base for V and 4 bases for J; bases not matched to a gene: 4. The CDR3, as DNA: TGTGCCAGCAGCTTAGAGGCGGGAGAGTACAATGAGCAGTTCTTC. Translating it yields CASSLEAGEYNEQFF.

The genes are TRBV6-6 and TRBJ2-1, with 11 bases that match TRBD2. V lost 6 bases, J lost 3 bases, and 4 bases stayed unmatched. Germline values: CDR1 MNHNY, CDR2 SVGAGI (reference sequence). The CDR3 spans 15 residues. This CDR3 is CASSVTSGDYNEQFF. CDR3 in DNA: TGTGCCAGCAGCGTGACTAGCGGGGACTACAATGAGCAGTTCTTC.

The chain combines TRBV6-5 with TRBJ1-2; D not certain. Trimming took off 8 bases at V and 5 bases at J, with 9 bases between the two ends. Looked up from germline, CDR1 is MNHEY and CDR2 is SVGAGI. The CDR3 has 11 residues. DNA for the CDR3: TGTGCCAGCCATGGTGCGTATGGCTACACCTTC. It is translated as CASHGAYGYTF.

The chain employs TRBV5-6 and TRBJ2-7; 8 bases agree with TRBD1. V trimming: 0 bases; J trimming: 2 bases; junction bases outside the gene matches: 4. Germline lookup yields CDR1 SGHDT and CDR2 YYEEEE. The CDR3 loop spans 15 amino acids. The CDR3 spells CASSLVRDRTYEQYF. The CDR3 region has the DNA TGTGCCAGCAGCTTGGTCCGGGACAGGACCTACGAGCAGTACTTC.

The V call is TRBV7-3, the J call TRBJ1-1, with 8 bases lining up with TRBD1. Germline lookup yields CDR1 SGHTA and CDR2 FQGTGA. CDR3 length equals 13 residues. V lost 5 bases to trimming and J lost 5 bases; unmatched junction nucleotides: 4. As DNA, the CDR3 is TGTGCCAGCAGCGCAACAGGGGGGACTGAAGCTTTCTTT. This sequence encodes CASSATGGTEAFF.

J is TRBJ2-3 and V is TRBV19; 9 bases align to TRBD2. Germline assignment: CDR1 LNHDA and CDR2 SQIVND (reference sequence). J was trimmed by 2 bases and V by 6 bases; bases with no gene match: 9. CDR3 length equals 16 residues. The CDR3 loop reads CASSPHSGGDTDTQYF. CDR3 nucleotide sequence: TGTGCCAGTAGCCCTCATAGCGGGGGTGACACAGATACGCAGTATTTT.

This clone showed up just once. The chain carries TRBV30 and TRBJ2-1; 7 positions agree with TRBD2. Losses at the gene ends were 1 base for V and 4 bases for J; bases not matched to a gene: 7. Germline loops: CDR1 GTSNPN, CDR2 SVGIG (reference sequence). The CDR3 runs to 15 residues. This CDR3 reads CAWSGSAGLYNEQFF. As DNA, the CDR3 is TGTGCCTGGAGTGGGTCAGCGGGATTATACAATGAGCAGTTCTTC.

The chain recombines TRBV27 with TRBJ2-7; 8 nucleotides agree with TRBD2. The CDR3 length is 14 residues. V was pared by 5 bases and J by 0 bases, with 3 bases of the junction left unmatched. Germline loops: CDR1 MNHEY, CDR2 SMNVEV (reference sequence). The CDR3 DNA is TGTGCCAGCAGTCCTACTAGCGGCTCCTACGAGCAGTACTTC. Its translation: CASSPTSGSYEQYF.

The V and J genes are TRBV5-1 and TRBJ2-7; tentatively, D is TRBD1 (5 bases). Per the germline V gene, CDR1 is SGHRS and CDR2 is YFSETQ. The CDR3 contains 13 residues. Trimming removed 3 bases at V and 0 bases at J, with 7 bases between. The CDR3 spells CASSWTFSYEQYF. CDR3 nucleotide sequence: TGCGCCAGCAGCTGGACATTCTCCTACGAGCAGTACTTC. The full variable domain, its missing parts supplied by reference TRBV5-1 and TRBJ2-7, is KAGVTQTPRYLIKTRGQQVTLSCSPISGHRSVSWYQQTPGQGLQFLFEYFSETQRNKGNFPGRFSGRQFSNSRSEMNVSTLELGDSALYLCASSWTFSYEQYFGPGTRLTVT.

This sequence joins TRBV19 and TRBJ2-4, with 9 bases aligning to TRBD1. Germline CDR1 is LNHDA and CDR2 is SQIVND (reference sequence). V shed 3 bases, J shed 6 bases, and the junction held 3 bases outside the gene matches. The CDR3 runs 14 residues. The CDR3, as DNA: TGTGCCAGTAGTATGGGACAGGGCCCAAACATTCAGTACTTC. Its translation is CASSMGQGPNIQYF.

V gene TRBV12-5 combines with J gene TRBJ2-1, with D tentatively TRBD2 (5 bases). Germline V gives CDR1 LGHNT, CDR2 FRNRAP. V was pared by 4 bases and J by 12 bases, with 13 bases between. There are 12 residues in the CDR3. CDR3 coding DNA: TGTGCTAGTGGTTCCTCAGACTACGCGCAGTTCTTC. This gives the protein CASGSSDYAQFF.

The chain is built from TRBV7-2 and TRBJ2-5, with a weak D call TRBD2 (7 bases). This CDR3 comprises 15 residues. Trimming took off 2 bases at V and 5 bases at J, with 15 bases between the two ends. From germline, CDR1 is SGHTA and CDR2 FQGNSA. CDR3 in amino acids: CASSLNWGRGETQYF. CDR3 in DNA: TGTGCCAGCAGCTTAAATTGGGGGAGGGGGGAGACCCAGTACTTC.

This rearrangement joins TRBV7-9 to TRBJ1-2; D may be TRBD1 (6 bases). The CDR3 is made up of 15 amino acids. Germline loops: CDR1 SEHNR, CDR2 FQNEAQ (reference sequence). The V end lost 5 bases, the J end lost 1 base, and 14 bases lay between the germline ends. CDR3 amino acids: CASSLRGRGNYGYTF. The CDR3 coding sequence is TGTGCCAGCAGCCTCAGGGGTCGAGGTAACTATGGCTACACCTTC.

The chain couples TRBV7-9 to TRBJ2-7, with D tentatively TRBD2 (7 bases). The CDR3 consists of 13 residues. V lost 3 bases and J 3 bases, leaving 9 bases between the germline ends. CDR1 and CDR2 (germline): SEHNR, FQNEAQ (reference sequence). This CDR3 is CASSFGGHYEQYF. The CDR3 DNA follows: TGTGCCAGCAGCTTCGGGGGGCACTACGAGCAGTACTTC.

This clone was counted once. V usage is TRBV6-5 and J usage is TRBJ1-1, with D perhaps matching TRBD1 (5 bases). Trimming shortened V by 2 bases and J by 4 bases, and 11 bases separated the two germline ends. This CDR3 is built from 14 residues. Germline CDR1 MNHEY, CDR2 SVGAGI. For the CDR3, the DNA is TGTGCCAGCAGTTACGGGCAGGGAGGCACTGAAGCTTTCTTT. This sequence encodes CASSYGQGGTEAFF.

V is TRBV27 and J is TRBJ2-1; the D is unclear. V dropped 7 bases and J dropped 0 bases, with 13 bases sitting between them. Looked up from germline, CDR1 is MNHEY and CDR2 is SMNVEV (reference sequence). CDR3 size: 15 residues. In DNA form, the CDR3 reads TGTGCCAGCAATTCGCCTGCTAGCTCCTACAATGAGCAGTTCTTC. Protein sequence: CASNSPASSYNEQFF.

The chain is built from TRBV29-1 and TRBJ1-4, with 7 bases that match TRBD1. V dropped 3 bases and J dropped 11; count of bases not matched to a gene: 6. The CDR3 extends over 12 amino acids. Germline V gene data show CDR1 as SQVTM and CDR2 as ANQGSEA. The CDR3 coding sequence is TGCAGCGTTGATGAGGGGGCAGGGAAACTGTTTTTT. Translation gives CSVDEGAGKLFF.